This T cell receptor beta chain was captured by sequencing in a study of T cell responses to AZD1222 COVID-19 vaccine. The study, taken as a whole, reports: Repertoires were sampled only after the peak T cell response. A mostly white British donor set with more females was recruited, and clonal diversity was possibly underestimated. Spike was spanned by vaccine-associated CD4 TCRs, which were dominant at 160-218 and 743-854.

Comments on this clone: Its target is not known.

The CDR3 spans 13 residues. The germline gives CDR1 LGHDT, CDR2 YNNKEL (reference sequence). The V and J ends lost 4 bases and 8 bases respectively, with 12 bases between them. Assay used: immunoSEQ multiplex PCR; TCRdb lists only in-frame clones, some missing. The table lists roughly 150,000 clones, less than 95% of them singletons. The analysis combined second doses at about 4 or about 12 weeks. The sample here was peripheral blood, taken 28 days after the second AZD1222 dose. The V and J genes are TRBV3-1 (or the pseudogene TRBV3-2) and TRBJ2-1; maybe TRBD2 (5 bases). This receptor was taken from an adult who received the AZD1222 COVID-19 vaccine. This CDR3 is CASSLRPGDEQFF. The CDR3 DNA reads as TGTGCCAGCAGCCTTCGCCCCGGGGATGAGCAGTTCTTC.